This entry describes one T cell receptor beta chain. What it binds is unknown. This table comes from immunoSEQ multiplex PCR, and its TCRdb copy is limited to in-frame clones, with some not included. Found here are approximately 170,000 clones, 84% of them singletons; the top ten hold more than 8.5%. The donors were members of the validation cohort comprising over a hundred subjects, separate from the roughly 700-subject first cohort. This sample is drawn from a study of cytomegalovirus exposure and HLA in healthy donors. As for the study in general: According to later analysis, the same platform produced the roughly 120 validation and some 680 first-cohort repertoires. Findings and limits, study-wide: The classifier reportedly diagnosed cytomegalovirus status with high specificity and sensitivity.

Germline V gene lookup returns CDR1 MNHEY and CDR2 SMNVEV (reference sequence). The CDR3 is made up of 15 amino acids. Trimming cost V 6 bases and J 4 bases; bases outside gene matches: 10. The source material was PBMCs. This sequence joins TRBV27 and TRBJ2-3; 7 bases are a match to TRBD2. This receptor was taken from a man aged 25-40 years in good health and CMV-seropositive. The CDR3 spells CASSLGLAVPDTQYF. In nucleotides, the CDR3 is TGTGCCAGCAGCCTAGGTCTAGCGGTCCCAGATACGCAGTATTTT.